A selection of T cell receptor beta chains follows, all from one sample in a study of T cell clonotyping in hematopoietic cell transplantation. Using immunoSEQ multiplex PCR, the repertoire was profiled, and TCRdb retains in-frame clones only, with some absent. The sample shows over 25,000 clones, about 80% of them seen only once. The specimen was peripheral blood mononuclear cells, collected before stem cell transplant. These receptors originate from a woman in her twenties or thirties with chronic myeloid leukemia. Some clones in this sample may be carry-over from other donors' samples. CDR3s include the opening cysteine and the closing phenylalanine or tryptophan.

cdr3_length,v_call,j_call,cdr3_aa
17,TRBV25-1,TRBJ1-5,CASSPATGQGSNQPQHF
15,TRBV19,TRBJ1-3,CASTRQGDSGNTIYF
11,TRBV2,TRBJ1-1,CASEVSSQAFF
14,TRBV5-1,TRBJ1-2,CASSRGDNNYGYTF
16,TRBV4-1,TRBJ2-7,CASSQDLGDNTYEQYF
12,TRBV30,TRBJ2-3,CAWTRGANTQYF
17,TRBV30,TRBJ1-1,CAWISRASRIMNTEAFF
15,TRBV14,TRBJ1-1,CASSQQALANTEAFF
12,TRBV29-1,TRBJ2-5,CRGFEYQETQYF
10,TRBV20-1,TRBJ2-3,CSADGGRQYF
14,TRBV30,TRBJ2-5,CASKTGTYQETQYF
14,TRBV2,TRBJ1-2,CASRTPGQLYGYTF
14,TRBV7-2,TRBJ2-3,CASSYVGGRDTQYF
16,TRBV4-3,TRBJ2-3,CASSQDRLAGGDTQYF